This TCR beta chain was recovered during a study of T cells after yellow fever vaccination. For the study at large: Researchers used SMART-Seq v4 Ultra Low Input to prepare fractions that had low cell numbers.

Losses at the gene ends were 7 bases for V and 4 bases for J; bases not matched to a gene: 12. The length of the CDR3 is 17 residues. Germline-derived CDR1 and CDR2 are SNHLY and FYNNEI. In the case of this clonotype: Its cognate antigen is unknown.

Study results and caveats: Reappearing after the booster were most of the clones from primary vaccination (less than 97% CD4, 70% to 90% CD8). Relatively few clonotypes were ones that appeared in both CD4 and CD8 compartments.

TCRdb fed the 5' RACE reads into MiXCR, producing one record per CDR3 protein. The table includes some 200,000 distinct CDR3 sequences, less than 3.5% detected once. The clonotype was recovered from a man aged 18 to 29 who received the YFV17D yellow fever vaccine. The chain carries TRBV2 and TRBJ2-2; 10 nucleotides align to TRBD2. The sample consisted of CD4+ T cells sorted from PBMCs, taken 10 days after the yellow fever booster vaccination. The CDR3 region has the DNA TGTGCCAGCACGATAACTAGCGGGGTTCAAGGCACCGGGGAGCTGTTTTTT. Amino acid sequence: CASTITSGVQGTGELFF.